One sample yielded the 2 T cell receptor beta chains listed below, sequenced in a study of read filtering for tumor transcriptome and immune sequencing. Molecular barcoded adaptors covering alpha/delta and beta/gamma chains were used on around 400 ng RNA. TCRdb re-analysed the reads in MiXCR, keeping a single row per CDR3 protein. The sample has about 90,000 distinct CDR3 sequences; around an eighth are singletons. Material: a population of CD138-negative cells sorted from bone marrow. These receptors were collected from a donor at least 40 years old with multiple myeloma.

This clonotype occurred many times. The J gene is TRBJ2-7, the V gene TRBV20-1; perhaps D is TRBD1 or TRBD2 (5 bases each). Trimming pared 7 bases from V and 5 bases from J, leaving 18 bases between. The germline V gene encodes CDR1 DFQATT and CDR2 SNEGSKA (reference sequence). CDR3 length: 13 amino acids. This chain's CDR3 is CSEGPLGGHEQYF. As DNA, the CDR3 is TGCAGTGAGGGGCCCCTGGGCGGGCACGAGCAGTACTTC.

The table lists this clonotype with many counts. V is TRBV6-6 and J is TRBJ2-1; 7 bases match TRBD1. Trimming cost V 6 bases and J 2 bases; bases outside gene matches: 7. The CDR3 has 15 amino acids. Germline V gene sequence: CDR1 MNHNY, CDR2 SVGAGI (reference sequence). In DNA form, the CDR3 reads TGTGCCAGCAGCAAAGAGGGGGCCACCTACAATGAGCAGTTCTTC. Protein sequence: CASSKEGATYNEQFF.